This TCR beta chain was captured by sequencing in a study of PD-1 blockade in classical Hodgkin lymphoma. Study information: Patients were treated with nivolumab at 3 mg/kg, and this was given intravenously every 2 weeks.

In regard to this clone: Its target is unknown.

Time point meaning: cycle 4 day 1 (C4D1), after less than seven weeks of nivolumab. Relapse was seen in all patients after autologous stem cell transplantation, and brentuximab vedotin exposure was variable. Overall study results and limits: Patients were excluded if nivolumab began under 1 year after ASCT (the autologous transplant). It was CD4+ TCR diversity, not CD8+, that rose significantly by C4D1.

Libraries were prepared by immunoSEQ multiplex PCR; TCRdb keeps only in-frame clonotypes and omits some of them. The table lists over 15,000 clones, around 80% of them singletons. With 3 bases clipped from V and 6 bases from J, the junction kept 12 bases outside the gene matches. The CDR3 sequence is 17 residues long. Germline values: CDR1 SNHLY, CDR2 FYNNEI. The sample consisted of peripheral blood mononuclear cells (PBMCs), taken before the fourth cycle of nivolumab. The sequence was obtained from a human donor with classical Hodgkin lymphoma. The V gene is TRBV2, the J gene TRBJ1-5; 9 bases align to TRBD1. CDR3 DNA: TGTGCCAGCAGTGACATAGGGACAGGGAGATTGAGTCAGCCCCAGCATTTT. It specifies CASSDIGTGRLSQPQHF.